The TCR beta chain described here comes from a study of siplizumab effects on memory and regulatory T cells. Study observations and caveats: Unstimulated subsets were the mapping target of only a minor fraction of alloreactive clones.

Using immunoSEQ multiplex PCR, the repertoire was profiled, and TCRdb retains in-frame clones only, with some absent. The sample includes 85,000 to 120,000 clones, 90% to 95% of them seen just once. The CDR3 consists of 12 residues. Germline CDR1 SGHNT, CDR2 YYREEE (reference sequence). With 0 bases removed from V and 7 bases from J, the gap between germline ends came to 6 bases. Of note for this clone: Its matching antigen is unknown.

Specimen: CD4+ T cells sorted from blood. The sequence was obtained from a human donor in good health. The chain has TRBV5-4 and TRBJ2-3; D uncertain. The CDR3 bases are TGTGCCAGCAGCTTGGATCGGTATACGCAGTATTTT. This translates into CASSLDRYTQYF.